This paragraph covers one TCR beta chain sequence. This sample was taken from a study of blood T cell repertoires in COVID-19. Study-level background: The samples span acute and convalescent COVID-19 from the United States, Italy and Spain. T cells, B-cell-depleted T cells, or PBMCs supplied cDNA or gDNA.

In the authors' methods: Researchers report that nucleated cell counts were estimated from reference gene primer amplification. Clones were sequenced by immunoSEQ multiplex PCR, and TCRdb holds only the in-frame ones, with some missing. The V and J calls and clone size are taken from that table; D and trimming were inferred from the DNA. The table lists about 200,000 clones, roughly 90% of them singletons, with roughly a sixth in the top ten. Germline CDR1 and CDR2: SEHNR and FQNEAQ (reference sequence). With V trimmed by 3 bases and J by 6 bases, 6 bases remained unmatched. The CDR3 runs 15 residues. Seattle researchers signed up patients amid active infection and tracked them longitudinally.

V is TRBV7-9 and J is TRBJ1-2; TRBD1 agrees at 11 bases. The receptor was derived from a middle-aged man with COVID-19, enrolled during active disease. The sequenced sample consisted of peripheral blood. The CDR3 nucleotides are TGTGCCAGCAGCTTCGGACAGGGGGCGACTAATGGCTACACCTTC. It is translated as CASSFGQGATNGYTF.